A single sample is the source of the 13 T cell receptor beta chains below, sequenced in a study of shared clonotypes between healthy human individuals. Sequencing was performed with immunoSEQ multiplex PCR; in TCRdb, only in-frame clones are kept and a portion is missing. This sample has hundreds of thousands of clones, with around 80% found just once. The sequenced sample consisted of PBMCs. The receptors here all came from a woman aged 40 to 50 in good health. Some clones in this sample may be carry-over from other donors' samples.

As regards this clone: The junction shows a germline mismatch at one end, possibly a read error. Other DNA sequences from this sample encode an identical CDR3 as well. This chain links TRBV11-2 with TRBJ1-1; D gene uncertain. The CDR3 has 19 residues. Germline V gene data show CDR1 as SGHAT and CDR2 as FQNNGV. CDR3 loop: CASSLVGRWDTEMNTEAFF. CDR3 DNA: TGTGCTAGCAGCTTAGTGGGTCGGTGGGATACAGAGATGAACACTGAAGCTTTCTTT.

This chain uses TRBV7-9 with TRBJ2-3, with D perhaps matching TRBD1 (6 bases). Trimming shortened V by 5 bases and J by 2 bases, and 11 bases separated the two germline ends. CDR1 and CDR2 from the germline V gene are SEHNR and FQNEAQ (reference sequence). This CDR3 spans 14 amino acids. The DNA of the CDR3 is TGTGCCAGCAGCCGAACAGGGATCACAGATACGCAGTATTTT. Its translation: CASSRTGITDTQYF. Filled out from reference TRBV7-9 and TRBJ2-3, the complete variable domain reads DTGVSQNPRHKITKRGQNVTFRCDPISEHNRLYWYRQTLGQGPEFLTYFQNEAQLEKSRLLSDRFSAERPKGSFSTLEIQRTEQGDSAMYLCASSRTGITDTQYFGPGTRLTVL.

Details on this clone: The sample carries other DNA sequences with the same CDR3. V is TRBV7-2 and J is TRBJ2-7; TRBD2 agrees at 11 bases. Trimming removed 5 bases from V and 2 bases from J; junction bases left unmatched: 11. The germline V gene has CDR1 SGHTA and CDR2 FQGNSA. CDR3 length: 17 residues. For the CDR3, the DNA is TGTGCCAGCAGCCGAACCGGGCTAGCGGGAGGCGCCTACGAGCAGTACTTC. Its translation is CASSRTGLAGGAYEQYF.

This clone was recorded only once. This chain connects TRBV10-2 to TRBJ2-1; TRBD2 agrees at 8 bases. The CDR3 covers 14 residues. J gave up 5 bases and V 4 bases, and 4 bases lay outside the gene matches. Per germline, CDR1 WSHSY and CDR2 SAAADI. The CDR3 region has the DNA TGCGCCAGCAGTGGTAGCGGGGCCAACAATGAGCAGTTCTTC. Translating it yields CASSGSGANNEQFF.

This clone appeared a single time. The chain joins TRBV7-8 to TRBJ2-3, with no clear D. V was pared by 3 bases and J by 0 bases, with 7 bases between. The CDR3 extends over 14 amino acids. Per the germline V gene, CDR1 is SGHVS and CDR2 is FQNEAQ. The DNA of the CDR3 is TGTGCCAGCAGCTTTGGTGTGAGCACAGATACGCAGTATTTT. Its protein product is CASSFGVSTDTQYF.

This clone was detected only once. The V gene is TRBV9, the J gene TRBJ2-5, with TRBD2 matching over 9 bases. V was pared by 4 bases and J by 3 bases, with 13 bases of the junction left unmatched. Germline CDR1 and CDR2: SGDLS and YYNGEE. This CDR3 comprises 17 residues. The CDR3 sequence is CASSREGRTSEEETQYF. The CDR3 bases are TGTGCCAGCAGCCGGGAGGGGCGGACTAGCGAGGAAGAGACCCAGTACTTC.

J is TRBJ2-2 and V is TRBV11-3, with no clear D. There are 12 residues in the CDR3. From germline, CDR1 is SGHNT and CDR2 YENEEA. The V end lost 5 bases, the J end lost 5 bases, and 6 bases lay between the germline ends. CDR3 DNA: TGTGCCAGCAGCCCCTCTACCGGGGAGCTGTTTTTT. Encoded protein: CASSPSTGELFF.

As regards this clone: One end of the junction does not line up with germline, which may come from a read error. V is TRBV18 and J is TRBJ1-5, with D perhaps TRBD1 (5 bases). CDR3 length equals 15 residues. Germline lookup yields CDR1 KGHSH and CDR2 LQKENI. CDR3 loop: CASSPPGPKNQPQHF. The CDR3 nucleotides read TGTGCCAGCTCCCCACCGGGACCGAAGAATCAGCCCCAGCATTTT. Supplemented by reference TRBV18 and TRBJ1-5, the full variable domain reads NAGVMQNPRHLVRRRGQEARLRCSPMKGHSHVYWYRQLPEEGLKFMVYLQKENIIDESGMPKERFSAEFPKEGPSILRIQQVVRGDSAAYFCASSPPGPKNQPQHFGDGTRLSIL.

This clone was detected only a few times. The V call is TRBV18, the J call TRBJ1-1; 7 bases align to TRBD1. Germline-derived CDR1 and CDR2 are KGHSH and LQKENI. V shed 3 bases and J 5 bases; nucleotides not matched to a gene: 6. This CDR3 region has 14 residues. CDR3 sequence (DNA): TGTGCCAGCTCACCTACAACAGGGGAAACTGAAGCTTTCTTT. This sequence encodes CASSPTTGETEAFF.

This clone occurred a few times. The V gene is TRBV7-2, the J gene TRBJ2-1, with 8 bases that match TRBD1. J gave up 7 bases and V 6 bases, and 14 bases lay outside the gene matches. Germline-derived CDR1 and CDR2 are SGHTA and FQGNSA. The CDR3 runs 16 residues. CDR3 DNA sequence: TGTGCCAGCAGAGCTACCAGGGGGCCTTCGGGGAATGAGCAGTTCTTC. This sequence encodes CASRATRGPSGNEQFF.

This chain links TRBV5-8 with TRBJ2-5; 7 bases agree with TRBD1. This CDR3 region has 13 residues. V gave up 1 base and J gave up 12 bases; unmatched junction bases: 9. Germline V CDR1 and CDR2: SGHTS, YDEGEE. CDR3 DNA sequence: TGTGCCAGCAGCTTGTTTCCGGACAGGAATAAGTACTTC. Protein sequence: CASSLFPDRNKYF.

Points on this clone: This sequence is one base from a far larger clone and is likely a read error. This specimen includes other DNA sequences encoding the same CDR3. This rearrangement joins TRBV30 to TRBJ2-2, with TRBD2 as a possible D gene (5 bases). The length of the CDR3 is 15 residues. The V gene's germline CDR1 is GTSNPN and CDR2 SVGIG (reference sequence). Trimming removed 2 bases at V and 5 bases at J, with 15 bases between. The CDR3 here is CAWSRLATITGELFF. The CDR3 region has the DNA TGTGCCTGGAGTCGGCTAGCTACCATAACCGGGGAGCTGTTTTTT. Drawing the rest from reference TRBV30 and TRBJ2-2, the complete variable domain is SQTIHQWPATLVQPVGSPLSLECTVEGTSNPNLYWYRQAAGRGLQLLFYSVGIGQISSEVPQNLSASRPQDRQFILSSKKLLLSDSGFYLCAWSRLATITGELFFGEGSRLTVL.

Of note for this clone: Being one base from a much bigger clone, this may be a read error. The chain recombines TRBV10-1 with TRBJ2-7; 10 bases fit TRBD2. Germline V CDR1 and CDR2: WNHNN, SYGVQD (reference sequence). Losses at the gene ends were 8 bases for V and 4 bases for J; bases not matched to a gene: 5. This CDR3 contains 13 residues. CDR3 nucleotide sequence: TGCGCCAGCCAGCCTAGCGGGAGTTACGAGCAGTACTTC. This sequence encodes CASQPSGSYEQYF.